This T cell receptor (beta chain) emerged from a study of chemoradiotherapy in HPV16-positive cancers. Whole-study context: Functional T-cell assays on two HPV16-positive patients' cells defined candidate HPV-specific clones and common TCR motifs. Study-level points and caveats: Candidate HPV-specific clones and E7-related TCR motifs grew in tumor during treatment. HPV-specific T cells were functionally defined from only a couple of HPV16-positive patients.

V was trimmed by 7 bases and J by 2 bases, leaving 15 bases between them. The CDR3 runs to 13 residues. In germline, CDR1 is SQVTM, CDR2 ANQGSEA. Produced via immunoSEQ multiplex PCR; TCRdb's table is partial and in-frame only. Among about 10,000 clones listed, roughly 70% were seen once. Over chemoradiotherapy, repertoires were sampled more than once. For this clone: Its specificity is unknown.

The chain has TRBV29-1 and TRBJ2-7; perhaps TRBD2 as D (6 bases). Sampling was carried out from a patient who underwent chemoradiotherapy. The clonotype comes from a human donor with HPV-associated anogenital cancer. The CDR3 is CSAWDFPAYEQYF. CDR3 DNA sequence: TGCAGCGCCTGGGACTTCCCGGCCTACGAGCAGTACTTC.